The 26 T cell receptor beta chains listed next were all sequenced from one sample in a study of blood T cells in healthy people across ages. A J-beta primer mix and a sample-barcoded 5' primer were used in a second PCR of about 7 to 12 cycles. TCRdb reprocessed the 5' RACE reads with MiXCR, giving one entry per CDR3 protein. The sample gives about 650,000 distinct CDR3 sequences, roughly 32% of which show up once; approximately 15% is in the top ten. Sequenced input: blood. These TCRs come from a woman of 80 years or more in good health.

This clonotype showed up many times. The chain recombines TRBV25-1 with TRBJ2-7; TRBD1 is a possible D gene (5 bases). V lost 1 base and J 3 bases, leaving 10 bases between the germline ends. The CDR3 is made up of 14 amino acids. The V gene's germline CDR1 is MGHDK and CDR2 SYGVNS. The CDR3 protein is CASSESTGIYEQYF. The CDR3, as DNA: TGTGCCAGCAGTGAATCAACAGGAATCTACGAGCAGTACTTC.

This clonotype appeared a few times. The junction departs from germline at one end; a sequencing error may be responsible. The CDR3 is CASRVGGTASTDAQYF. The CDR3 region has the DNA TGTGCCAGCAGGGTAGGGGGGACGGCGAGCACAGATGCGCAGTATTTT. The chain has TRBV12-3 or TRBV12-4 and TRBJ2-3; the D gene could be TRBD1 or TRBD2 (6 bases each). The CDR3 runs to 16 residues.

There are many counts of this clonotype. CDR3 in DNA: TGTGCCAGCAGTCCGGCGGTAGTCCGCCCGATCTACACCTTC. Translation: CASSPAVVRPIYTF. J is TRBJ1-2 and V is TRBV27; D not certain. Trimming cost V 5 bases and J 10 bases, with 20 bases left between them. Germline CDR1 reads MNHEY; CDR2 reads SMNVEV (reference sequence). This CDR3 region has 14 residues.

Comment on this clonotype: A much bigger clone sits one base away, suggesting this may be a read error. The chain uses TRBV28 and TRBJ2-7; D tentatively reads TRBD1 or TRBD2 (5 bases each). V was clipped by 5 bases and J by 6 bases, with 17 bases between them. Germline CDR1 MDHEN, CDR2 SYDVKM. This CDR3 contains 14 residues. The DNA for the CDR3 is TGTGCCAGCAGTCCCTCCGGGACGATTTGCGAGCAGTACTTC. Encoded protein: CASSPSGTICEQYF.

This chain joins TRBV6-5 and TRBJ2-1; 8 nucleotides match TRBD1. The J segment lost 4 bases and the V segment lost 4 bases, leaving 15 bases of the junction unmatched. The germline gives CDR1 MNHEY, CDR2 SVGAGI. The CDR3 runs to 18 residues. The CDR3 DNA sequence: TGTGCCAGCAGTTGCTCGATAGCGCAGGGGGCGAGGTACAATGAGCAGTTCTTC. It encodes CASSCSIAQGARYNEQFF.

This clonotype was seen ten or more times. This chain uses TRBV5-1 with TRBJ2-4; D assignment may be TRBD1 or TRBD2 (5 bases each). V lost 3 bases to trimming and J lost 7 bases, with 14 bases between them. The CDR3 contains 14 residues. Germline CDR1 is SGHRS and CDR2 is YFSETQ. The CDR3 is CASSSGGAGNIQYF. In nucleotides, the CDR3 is TGCGCCAGCAGCTCCGGTGGGGCGGGTAACATTCAGTACTTC. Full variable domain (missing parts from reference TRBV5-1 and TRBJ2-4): KAGVTQTPRYLIKTRGQQVTLSCSPISGHRSVSWYQQTPGQGLQFLFEYFSETQRNKGNFPGRFSGRQFSNSRSEMNVSTLELGDSALYLCASSSGGAGNIQYFGAGTRLSVL.

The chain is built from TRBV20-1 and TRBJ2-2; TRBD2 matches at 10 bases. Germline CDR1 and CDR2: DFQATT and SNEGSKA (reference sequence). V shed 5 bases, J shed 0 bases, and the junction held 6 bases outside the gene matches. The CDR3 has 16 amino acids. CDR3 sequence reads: CSAPRTSGTNTGELFF. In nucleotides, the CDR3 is TGCAGTGCTCCTCGGACTAGCGGTACGAACACCGGGGAGCTGTTTTTT.

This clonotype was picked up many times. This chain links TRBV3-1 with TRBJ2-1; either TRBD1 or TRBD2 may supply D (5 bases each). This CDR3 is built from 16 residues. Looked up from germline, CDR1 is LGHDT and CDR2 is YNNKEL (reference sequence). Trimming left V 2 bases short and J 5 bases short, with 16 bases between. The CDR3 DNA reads TGTGCCAGCAGCCAATGGACCCACCTGGGGGACAATGAGCAGTTCTTC. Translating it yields CASSQWTHLGDNEQFF.

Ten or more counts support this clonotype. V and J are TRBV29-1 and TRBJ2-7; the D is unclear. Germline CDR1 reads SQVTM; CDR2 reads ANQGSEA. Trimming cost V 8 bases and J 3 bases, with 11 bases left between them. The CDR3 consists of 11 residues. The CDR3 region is CSIRLGYEQYF. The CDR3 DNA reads TGCAGCATCCGACTGGGCTACGAGCAGTACTTC.

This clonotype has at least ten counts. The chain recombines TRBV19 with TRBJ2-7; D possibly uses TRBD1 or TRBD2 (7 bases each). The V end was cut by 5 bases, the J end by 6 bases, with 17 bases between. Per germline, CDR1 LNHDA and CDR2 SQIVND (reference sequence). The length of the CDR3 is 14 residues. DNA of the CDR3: TGTGCCAGTAGTCGAGACAGGGCGGGGGTCGAGCAGTACTTC. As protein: CASSRDRAGVEQYF.

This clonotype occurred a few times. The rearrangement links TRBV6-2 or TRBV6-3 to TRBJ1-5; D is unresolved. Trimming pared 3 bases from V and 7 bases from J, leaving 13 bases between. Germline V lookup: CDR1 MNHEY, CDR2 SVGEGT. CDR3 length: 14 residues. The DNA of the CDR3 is TGTGCCAGCAGTTATCTGGCAGCAGGACAGCCCCAGCATTTT. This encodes CASSYLAAGQPQHF.

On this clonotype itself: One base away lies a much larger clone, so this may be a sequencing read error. Written as DNA, the CDR3 is TGTGCCAGTAGTTTCCAGGACAACCTCTACGAGCAGTACTTC. Protein: CASSFQDNLYEQYF. This chain uses TRBV19 with TRBJ2-7, with D possibly matching TRBD1 (5 bases). The CDR3 runs 14 residues. Trimming pared 5 bases from V and 3 bases from J, leaving 14 bases between. The germline V gene has CDR1 LNHDA and CDR2 SQIVND (reference sequence).

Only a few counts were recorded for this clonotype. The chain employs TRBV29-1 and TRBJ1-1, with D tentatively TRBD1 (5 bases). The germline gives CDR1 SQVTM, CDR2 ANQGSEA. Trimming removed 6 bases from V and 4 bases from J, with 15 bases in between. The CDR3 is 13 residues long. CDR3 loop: CSVGEVRGTEAFF. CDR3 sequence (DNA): TGCAGCGTCGGAGAGGTTAGGGGCACTGAAGCTTTCTTT.

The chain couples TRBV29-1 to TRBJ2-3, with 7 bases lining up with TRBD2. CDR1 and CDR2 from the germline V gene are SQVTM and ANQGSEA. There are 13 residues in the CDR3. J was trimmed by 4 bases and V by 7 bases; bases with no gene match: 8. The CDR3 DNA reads TGCAGCGCTCTGGCGGGGGTTCCAGATACGCAGTATTTT. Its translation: CSALAGVPDTQYF.

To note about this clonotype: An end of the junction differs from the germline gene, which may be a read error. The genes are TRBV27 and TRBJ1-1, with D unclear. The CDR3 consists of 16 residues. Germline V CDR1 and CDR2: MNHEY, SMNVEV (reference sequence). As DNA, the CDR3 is TGTGCCAGCAGGTCGGCTGCGGGGTCCTCGAACACTGGAGCTTTCTTT. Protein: CASRSAAGSSNTGAFF.

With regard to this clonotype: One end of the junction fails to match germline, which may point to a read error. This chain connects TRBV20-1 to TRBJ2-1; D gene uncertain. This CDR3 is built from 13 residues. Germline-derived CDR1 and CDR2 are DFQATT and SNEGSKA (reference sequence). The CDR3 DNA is TGCAGTGCTAGAGGTAGATCCTACAATAAGCAGTTCTTC. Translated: CSARGRSYNKQFF.

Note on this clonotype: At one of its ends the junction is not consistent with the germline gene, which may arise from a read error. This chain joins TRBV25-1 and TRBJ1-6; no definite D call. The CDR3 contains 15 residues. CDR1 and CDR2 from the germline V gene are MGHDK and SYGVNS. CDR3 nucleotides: TGTGCCAGCAGTGAATACAGCTCCTATAATTCACCCCCCCACTTT. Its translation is CASSEYSSYNSPPHF.

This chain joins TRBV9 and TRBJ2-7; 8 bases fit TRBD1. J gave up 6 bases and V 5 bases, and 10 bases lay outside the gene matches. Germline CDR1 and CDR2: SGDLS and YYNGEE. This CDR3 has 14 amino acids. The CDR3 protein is CASSEAGTGIEQYF. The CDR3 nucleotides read TGTGCCAGCAGTGAGGCCGGGACAGGCATCGAGCAGTACTTC.

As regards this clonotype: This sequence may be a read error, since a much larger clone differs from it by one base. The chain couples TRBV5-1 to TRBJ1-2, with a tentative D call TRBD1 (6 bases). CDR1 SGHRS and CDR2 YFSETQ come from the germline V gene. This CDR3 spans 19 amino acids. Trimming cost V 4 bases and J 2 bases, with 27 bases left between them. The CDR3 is CASSARGGTNSAPNYGYTF. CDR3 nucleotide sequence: TGCGCCAGCAGCGCCAGAGGGGGGACGAACAGCGCTCCCAACTATGGCTACACCTTC.

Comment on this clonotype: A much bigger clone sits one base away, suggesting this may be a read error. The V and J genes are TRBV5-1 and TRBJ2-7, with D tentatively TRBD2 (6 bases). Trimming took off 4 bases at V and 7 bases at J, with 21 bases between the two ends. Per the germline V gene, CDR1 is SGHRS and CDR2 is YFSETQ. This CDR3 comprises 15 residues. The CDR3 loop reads CASSTSGTDYNEQYF. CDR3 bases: TGCGCCAGCAGCACCTCCGGGACGGACTACAATGAGCAGTACTTC.

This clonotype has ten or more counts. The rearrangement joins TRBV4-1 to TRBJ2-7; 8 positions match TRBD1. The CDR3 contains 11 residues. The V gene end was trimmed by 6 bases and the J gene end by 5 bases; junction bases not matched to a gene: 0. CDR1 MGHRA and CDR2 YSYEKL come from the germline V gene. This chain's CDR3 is CASRDRDEQYF. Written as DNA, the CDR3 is TGCGCCAGCAGGGACAGGGACGAGCAGTACTTC.

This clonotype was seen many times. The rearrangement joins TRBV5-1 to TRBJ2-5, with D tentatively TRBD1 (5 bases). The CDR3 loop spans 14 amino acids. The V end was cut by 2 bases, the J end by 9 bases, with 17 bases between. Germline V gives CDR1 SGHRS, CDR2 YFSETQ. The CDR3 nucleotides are TGCGCCAGCAGCTTCGAAGTCCAGCCCAGGGCCCAGTACTTC. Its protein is CASSFEVQPRAQYF. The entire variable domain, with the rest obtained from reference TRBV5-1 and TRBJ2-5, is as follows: KAGVTQTPRYLIKTRGQQVTLSCSPISGHRSVSWYQQTPGQGLQFLFEYFSETQRNKGNFPGRFSGRQFSNSRSEMNVSTLELGDSALYLCASSFEVQPRAQYFGPGTRLLVL.

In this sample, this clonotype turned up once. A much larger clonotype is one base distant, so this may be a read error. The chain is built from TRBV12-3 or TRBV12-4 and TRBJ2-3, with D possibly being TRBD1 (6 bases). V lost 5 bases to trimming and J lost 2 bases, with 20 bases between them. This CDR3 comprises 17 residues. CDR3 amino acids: CASSQPHKGVATDTQYF. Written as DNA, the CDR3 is TGTGCCAGCAGTCAACCACATAAGGGGGTCGCCACAGATACGCAGTATTTT.

The chain's CDR3 is CASSSTGGATSNYGYTF. CDR3 nucleotides: TGTGCCAGCAGCTCCACTGGGGGGGCGACCTCTAACTATGGCTACACCTTC. The chain recombines TRBV7-2 with TRBJ1-2; tentative D call: TRBD1 (6 bases). Looked up from germline, CDR1 is SGHTA and CDR2 is FQGNSA. The CDR3 has 17 residues. V was pared by 4 bases and J by 0 bases, with 18 bases between. The full variable domain, its missing parts supplied by reference TRBV7-2 and TRBJ1-2, is GAGVSQSPSNKVTEKGKDVELRCDPISGHTALYWYRQSLGQGLEFLIYFQGNSAPDKSGLPSDRFSAERTGGSVSTLTIQRTQQEDSAVYLCASSSTGGATSNYGYTFGSGTRLTVV.

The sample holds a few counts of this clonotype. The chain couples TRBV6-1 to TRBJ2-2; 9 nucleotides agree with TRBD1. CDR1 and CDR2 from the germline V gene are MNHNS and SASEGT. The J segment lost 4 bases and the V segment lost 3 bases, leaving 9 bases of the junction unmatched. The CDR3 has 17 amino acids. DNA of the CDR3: TGTGCCAGCAGTGAGGGGGACAGGGTTGGAACCACCGGGGAGCTGTTTTTT. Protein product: CASSEGDRVGTTGELFF.

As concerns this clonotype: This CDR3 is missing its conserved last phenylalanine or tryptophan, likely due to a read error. The chain's CDR3 is CSARDTSGQYC. In nucleotides, the CDR3 is TGCAGTGCTAGAGATACGAGCGGGCAGTACTGC. V gene TRBV20-1 combines with J gene TRBJ2-5, with D tentatively TRBD2 (6 bases). This CDR3 has 11 amino acids. Trimming stripped 0 bases from V and 11 bases from J, with 10 bases between. Germline CDR1 DFQATT, CDR2 SNEGSKA (reference sequence).